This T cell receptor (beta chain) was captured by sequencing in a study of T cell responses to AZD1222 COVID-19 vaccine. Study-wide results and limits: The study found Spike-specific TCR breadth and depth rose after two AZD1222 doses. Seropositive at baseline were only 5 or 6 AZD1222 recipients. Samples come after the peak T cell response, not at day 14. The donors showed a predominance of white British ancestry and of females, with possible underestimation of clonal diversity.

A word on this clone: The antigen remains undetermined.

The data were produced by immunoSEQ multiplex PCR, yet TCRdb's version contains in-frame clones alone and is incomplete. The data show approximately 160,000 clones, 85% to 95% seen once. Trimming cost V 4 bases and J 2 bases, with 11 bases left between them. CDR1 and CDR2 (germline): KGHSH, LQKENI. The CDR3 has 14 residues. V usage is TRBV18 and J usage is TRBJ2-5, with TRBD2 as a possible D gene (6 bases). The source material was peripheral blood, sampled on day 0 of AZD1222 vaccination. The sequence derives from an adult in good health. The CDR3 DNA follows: TGTGCCAGCTCACGGAAGGGAGGACAAGAGACCCAGTACTTC. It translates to CASSRKGGQETQYF. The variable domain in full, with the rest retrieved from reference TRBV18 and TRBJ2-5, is NAGVMQNPRHLVRRRGQEARLRCSPMKGHSHVYWYRQLPEEGLKFMVYLQKENIIDESGMPKERFSAEFPKEGPSILRIQQVVRGDSAAYFCASSRKGGQETQYFGPGTRLLVL.